This entry concerns a single TCR beta chain. What it binds is not known. The protocol was immunoSEQ multiplex PCR, while the TCRdb copy is restricted to in-frame clones and leaves out a portion. The table lists roughly 130,000 clones, 85% to 90% of them singletons. The sample belongs to a study of radiotherapy plus CTLA-4 blockade in lung cancer. Whole-study findings and limits: Following radiotherapy plus ipilimumab, tumor-derived TCR clones expanded in the blood.

This CDR3 is built from 16 residues. Germline V gives CDR1 SGHDT, CDR2 YYEEEE. Trimming took 4 bases from V and 4 from J; bases not matched to a gene: 9. The TCR sequence derives from a human donor with non-small cell lung cancer that progressed on radiotherapy plus ipilimumab. Sample: peripheral blood, taken from a patient treated with radiotherapy plus ipilimumab. This chain uses TRBV5-6 with TRBJ1-3; 9 positions agree with TRBD1. The CDR3 DNA reads as TGTGCCAGCAGCCTGGGACAGGGAACGAAGGGAAACACCATATATTTT. It encodes CASSLGQGTKGNTIYF.